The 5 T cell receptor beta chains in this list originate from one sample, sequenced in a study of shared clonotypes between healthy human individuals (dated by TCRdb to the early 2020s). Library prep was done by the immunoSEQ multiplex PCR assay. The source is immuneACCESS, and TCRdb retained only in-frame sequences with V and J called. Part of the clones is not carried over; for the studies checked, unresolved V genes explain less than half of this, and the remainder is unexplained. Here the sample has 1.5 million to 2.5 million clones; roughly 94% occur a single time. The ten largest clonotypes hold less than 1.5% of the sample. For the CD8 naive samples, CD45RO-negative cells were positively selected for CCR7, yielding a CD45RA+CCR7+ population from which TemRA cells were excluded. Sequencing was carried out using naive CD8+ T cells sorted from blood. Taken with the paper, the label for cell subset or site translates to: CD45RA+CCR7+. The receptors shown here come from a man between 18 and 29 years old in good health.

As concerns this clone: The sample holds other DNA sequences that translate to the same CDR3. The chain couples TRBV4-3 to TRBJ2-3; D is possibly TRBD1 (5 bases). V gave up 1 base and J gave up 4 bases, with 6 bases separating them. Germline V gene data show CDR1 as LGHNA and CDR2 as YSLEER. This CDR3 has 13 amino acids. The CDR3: CASSQVRADTQYF. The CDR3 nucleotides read TGCGCCAGCAGCCAAGTCAGGGCAGATACGCAGTATTTT.

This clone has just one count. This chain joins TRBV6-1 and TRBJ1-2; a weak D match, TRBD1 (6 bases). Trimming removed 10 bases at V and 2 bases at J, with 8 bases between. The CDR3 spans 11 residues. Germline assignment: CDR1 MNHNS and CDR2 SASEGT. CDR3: CATQGNYGYTF. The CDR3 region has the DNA TGTGCCACCCAGGGGAACTATGGCTACACCTTC.

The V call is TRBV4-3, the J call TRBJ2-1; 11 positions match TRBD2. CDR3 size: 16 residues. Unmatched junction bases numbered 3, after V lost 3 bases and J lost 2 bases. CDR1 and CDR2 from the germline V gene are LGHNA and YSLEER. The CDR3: CASSQLAGGPYNEQFF. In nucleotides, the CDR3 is TGCGCCAGCAGCCAGTTAGCGGGAGGGCCCTACAATGAGCAGTTCTTC.

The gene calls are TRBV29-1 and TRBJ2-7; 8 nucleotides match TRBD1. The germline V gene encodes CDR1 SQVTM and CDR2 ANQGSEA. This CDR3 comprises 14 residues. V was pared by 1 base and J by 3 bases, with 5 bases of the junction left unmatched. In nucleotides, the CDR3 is TGCAGCGTTGAAGCGGGACAGGCAAACTACGAGCAGTACTTC. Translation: CSVEAGQANYEQYF.

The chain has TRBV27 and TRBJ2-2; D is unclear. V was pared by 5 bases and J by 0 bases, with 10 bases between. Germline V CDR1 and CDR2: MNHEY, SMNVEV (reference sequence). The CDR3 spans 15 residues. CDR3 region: CASSPTTSNTGELFF. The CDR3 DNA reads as TGTGCCAGCAGTCCGACAACTTCGAACACCGGGGAGCTGTTTTTT.